This T cell receptor beta chain was observed in a study of long-term antiretroviral therapy in people with HIV. Samples were assayed with immunoSEQ v3.0 at survey level. Sequencing was performed with immunoSEQ multiplex PCR; in TCRdb, only in-frame clones are kept and a portion is missing. The sample includes about 22,000 clones, 70% to 90% of them seen just once. Trimming cost V 2 bases and J 10 bases; bases outside gene matches: 6. This CDR3 is 13 amino acids long. Germline values: CDR1 MNHEY, CDR2 SVGAGI. The material sequenced was unsorted PBMCs, taken 1.8 years before starting antiretroviral therapy. The V and J genes are TRBV6-5 and TRBJ1-1; TRBD1 aligns across 8 bases. The TCR was taken from a woman aged 30 to 39 with HIV. The CDR3 here is CASSYRGQGVAFF. CDR3 coding DNA: TGTGCCAGCAGTTACCGAGGACAGGGCGTAGCTTTCTTT.